The T cell receptor beta chain described here comes from a study of blood T cells in healthy people across ages. Study-level background: Capturing about one barcoded beta molecule per two T cells was achieved by template switching.

The germline V gene encodes CDR1 SEHNR and CDR2 FQNEAQ (reference sequence). The ends were cut back, 5 bases at V and 2 bases at J, with 6 bases in the middle. The CDR3 consists of 12 residues. Each donor supplied ten milliliters of peripheral blood. This clonotype was recorded many times. Combining a sample-barcoded 5' primer with a J-beta primer mix, a second PCR ran for roughly 6 to 12 cycles. TCRdb reprocessed the 5' RACE reads via MiXCR and lists one record per CDR3 protein. Of approximately 490,000 distinct CDR3 sequences listed, around 24% are singletons. The same data also went into a second study, on T cells of mothers and their children. In that study: The yield was over 9.5 million TCR beta CDR3 reads from each mother and approximately 3 million from each child. Detection of persistent microchimeric T cell clones did not occur.

The receptor's source is a boy under 18 in good health. Specimen: blood. The chain carries TRBV7-9 and TRBJ1-2; D is uncertain. CDR3 region: CASSRGNYGYTF. The CDR3 DNA follows: TGTGCCAGCAGCCGAGGGAACTATGGCTACACCTTC.